These 3 T cell receptor beta chains originate from one sample sequenced in a study of T cell repertoires in cytomegalovirus infection. From the reads, TCRdb called clonotypes with MiXCR, one entry per CDR3 protein. This sample has 200,000 to 300,000 distinct CDR3 sequences, with 9% to 15% found just once. Sequences were obtained from PBMCs. Receptors were obtained from a human donor in good health (CMV status not recorded). Some clones in this sample may be carry-over from other donors' samples.

There are a few counts of this clonotype. The chain combines TRBV28 with TRBJ1-3; tentatively, D is TRBD1 (6 bases). Germline-derived CDR1 and CDR2 are MDHEN and SYDVKM. The CDR3 has 16 residues. Trimming cost V 6 bases and J 0 bases, with 15 bases left between them. CDR3 DNA sequence: TGTGCCAGCAGAACCCACAGGGCCTCCTCTGGAAACACCATATATTTT. The encoded protein is CASRTHRASSGNTIYF.

The chain links TRBV6-4 to TRBJ2-7, with D possibly being TRBD2 (5 bases). Germline values: CDR1 MRHNA, CDR2 SNTAGT. Trimming removed 5 bases from V and 0 bases from J, with 14 bases in between. This CDR3 is built from 15 residues. CDR3 in DNA: TGTGCCAGCAGTCCGGAGCCTGGGAGCTCCTACGAGCAGTACTTC. Its protein is CASSPEPGSSYEQYF.

This clonotype came up many times. The rearrangement uses TRBV12-3 or TRBV12-4 and TRBJ1-1, with 9 bases identical to TRBD1. The junction had 7 bases not matched to a gene; V was cut back by 7 bases and J by 4 bases. This CDR3 spans 14 amino acids. The CDR3 bases are TGTGCCAGCACCGCGACAGGGGGTGTCACTGAAGCTTTCTTT. Amino acids: CASTATGGVTEAFF.